A single sample is the source of the 3 T cell receptor beta chains below, sequenced in a study of cytomegalovirus exposure and HLA in healthy donors (dated by TCRdb to about 2017). Receptors were amplified or captured by the immunoSEQ multiplex PCR assay. The multiplex PCR relied on a mix of 60 forward primers for TCR Vbeta segments and 13 reverse primers for TCR Jbeta segments. This is the immuneACCESS table as TCRdb keeps it, with only in-frame sequences that have V and J called. A part of the clones is gone; compared with another copy, unresolved V genes explain less than half, and the rest is unexplained. In all, the sample holds 110,000 to 150,000 clones, and roughly 80% of those were seen once. The top ten hold approximately 10% of the sample. Sequenced input: PBMCs. Every receptor here comes from a woman between 45 and 65 years old in good health and CMV-seropositive.

The chain carries TRBV29-1 and TRBJ2-1; 7 bases agree with TRBD1. The CDR3 loop spans 14 amino acids. The V segment lost 6 bases and the J segment 0 bases; nucleotides outside the gene matches: 5. Germline V gene lookup returns CDR1 SQVTM and CDR2 ANQGSEA. The CDR3 region is CSVRDRDSYNEQFF. The CDR3 DNA follows: TGCAGCGTGAGAGACAGGGACTCCTACAATGAGCAGTTCTTC.

The gene calls are TRBV6-5 and TRBJ2-3; 8 bases agree with TRBD2. The V gene's germline CDR1 is MNHEY and CDR2 SVGAGI. The CDR3 totals 14 residues. The J segment lost 4 bases and the V segment lost 6 bases, leaving 6 bases of the junction unmatched. The CDR3 DNA reads as TGTGCCAGCAGGCCTCGACTAGCGCCAGATACGCAGTATTTT. It encodes CASRPRLAPDTQYF.

This clone turned up a few times. The CDR3 loop reads CASRTFEGETQYF. The CDR3 coding sequence is TGCGCCAGCCGCACTTTTGAGGGAGAGACCCAGTACTTC. This chain links TRBV5-1 with TRBJ2-5, with a possible D match to TRBD2 (5 bases). Trimming took off 7 bases at V and 4 bases at J, with 14 bases between the two ends. The germline gives CDR1 SGHRS, CDR2 YFSETQ. This CDR3 is built from 13 residues.